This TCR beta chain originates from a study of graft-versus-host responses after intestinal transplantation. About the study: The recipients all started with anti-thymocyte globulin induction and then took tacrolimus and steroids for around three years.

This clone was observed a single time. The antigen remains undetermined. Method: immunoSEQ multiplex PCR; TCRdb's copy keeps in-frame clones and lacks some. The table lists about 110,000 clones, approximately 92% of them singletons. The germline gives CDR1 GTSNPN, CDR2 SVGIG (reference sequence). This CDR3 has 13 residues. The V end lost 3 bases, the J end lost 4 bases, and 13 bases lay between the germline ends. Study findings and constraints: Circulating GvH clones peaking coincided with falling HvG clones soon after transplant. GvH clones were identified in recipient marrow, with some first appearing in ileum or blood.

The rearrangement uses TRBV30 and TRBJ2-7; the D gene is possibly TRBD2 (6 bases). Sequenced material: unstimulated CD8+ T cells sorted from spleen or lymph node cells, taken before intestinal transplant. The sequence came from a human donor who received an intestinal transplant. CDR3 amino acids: CAWRASGFYEQYF. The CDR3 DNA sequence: TGTGCCTGGAGGGCCAGCGGGTTTTACGAGCAGTACTTC. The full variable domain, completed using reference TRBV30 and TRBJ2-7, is SQTIHQWPATLVQPVGSPLSLECTVEGTSNPNLYWYRQAAGRGLQLLFYSVGIGQISSEVPQNLSASRPQDRQFILSSKKLLLSDSGFYLCAWRASGFYEQYFGPGTRLTVT.